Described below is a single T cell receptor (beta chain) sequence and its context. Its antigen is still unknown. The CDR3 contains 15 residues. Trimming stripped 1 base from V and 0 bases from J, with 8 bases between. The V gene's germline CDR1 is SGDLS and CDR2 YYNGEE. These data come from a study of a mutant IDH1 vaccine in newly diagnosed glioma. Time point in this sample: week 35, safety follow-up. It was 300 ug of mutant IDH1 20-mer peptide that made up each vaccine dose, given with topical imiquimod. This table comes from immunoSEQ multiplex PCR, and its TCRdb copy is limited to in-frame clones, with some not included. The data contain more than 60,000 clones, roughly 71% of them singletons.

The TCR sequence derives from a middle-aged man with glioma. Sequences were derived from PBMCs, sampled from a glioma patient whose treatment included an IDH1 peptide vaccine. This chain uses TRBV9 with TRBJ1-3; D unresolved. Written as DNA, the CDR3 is TGTGCCAGCAGCGTAAGCGGGATCTCTGGAAACACCATATATTTT. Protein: CASSVSGISGNTIYF.